This entry lists 22 T cell receptor beta chains sequenced from one sample in a study of cytotoxic CD8 clonotypes in ibrutinib-treated CLL. Sequencing was performed with immunoSEQ multiplex PCR; in TCRdb, only in-frame clones are kept and a portion is missing. The table has around 310,000 clones, around four fifths seen once. The sample in question was PBMCs, obtained before ibrutinib treatment. The receptors shown here come from a human donor with chronic lymphocytic leukemia.

This chain uses TRBV6-5 with TRBJ2-1, with 14 bases aligning to TRBD2. Germline CDR1 reads MNHEY; CDR2 reads SVGAGI. The V and J ends lost 7 bases and 12 bases, in that order; junction bases with no gene match: 8. This CDR3 spans 14 amino acids. The CDR3 loop is CASNRLAGGPGQFF. DNA of the CDR3: TGTGCCAGCAACCGACTAGCGGGAGGGCCTGGGCAGTTCTTC.

The V and J genes are TRBV15 and TRBJ1-2, with 10 nucleotides matching TRBD1. This CDR3 region has 17 residues. CDR1 is LNHNV, CDR2 YYDKDF, per germline (reference sequence). V shed 5 bases and J 4 bases; nucleotides not matched to a gene: 13. In nucleotides, the CDR3 is TGTGCCACCAGCTCCCGGACAGGGGGAGGATTTAGCTATGGCTACACCTTC. Amino acids: CATSSRTGGGFSYGYTF.

The chain combines TRBV5-1 with TRBJ2-7; D uncertain. Germline CDR1 and CDR2: SGHRS and YFSETQ. V was pared by 0 bases and J by 3 bases, with 7 bases between. This CDR3 has 13 residues. The CDR3 spells CASSLDLDYEQYF. The CDR3, as DNA: TGCGCCAGCAGCTTGGACCTTGACTACGAGCAGTACTTC.

The gene calls are TRBV7-9 and TRBJ2-3; 9 nucleotides line up with TRBD2. V was pared by 1 base and J by 4 bases, with 3 bases of the junction left unmatched. CDR3 length: 15 amino acids. CDR1 is SEHNR and CDR2 is FQNEAQ in the germline V gene (reference sequence). Here the CDR3 reads CASSLGGRAPDTQYF. In DNA, the CDR3 is TGTGCCAGCAGCTTAGGCGGGAGGGCCCCAGATACGCAGTATTTT.

The rearrangement links TRBV11-3 to TRBJ2-2; D is possibly TRBD1 (5 bases). Germline CDR1 and CDR2: SGHNT and YENEEA. The CDR3 is 16 amino acids. Trimming took 2 bases from V and 4 from J, leaving 14 bases between them. CDR3 sequence: CASSLNSGHLTGELFF. The CDR3 DNA sequence: TGTGCCAGCAGCTTAAACTCCGGACACCTCACCGGGGAGCTGTTTTTT.

The CDR3 reads CASSQGPSGNYEQYF. In DNA, the CDR3 is TGCGCCAGCAGCCAAGGGCCTAGCGGGAATTACGAGCAGTACTTC. The V call is TRBV4-3, the J call TRBJ2-7; 9 positions agree with TRBD2. The J segment lost 4 bases and the V segment lost 1 base, leaving 5 bases of the junction unmatched. Germline lookup yields CDR1 LGHNA and CDR2 YSLEER. This CDR3 contains 15 residues.

The table lists this clone with a count of one. The chain combines TRBV7-9 with TRBJ2-1, with unresolved D. V lost 1 base, J lost 2 bases, and 3 bases lay in between. The CDR3 extends over 13 amino acids. The germline V gene has CDR1 SEHNR and CDR2 FQNEAQ (reference sequence). CDR3 in DNA: TGTGCCAGCAGCTTAGGCGCCTACAATGAGCAGTTCTTC. It codes for CASSLGAYNEQFF.

The V and J genes are TRBV23-1 and TRBJ1-1; D unclear. TRBV23-1 is flagged as an ORF with uncertain function. The CDR3 totals 11 residues. Trimming stripped 4 bases from V and 5 bases from J, with 5 bases between. The DNA for the CDR3 is TGCGCCAGCAGTCTCGGTACTGAAGCTTTCTTT. It specifies CASSLGTEAFF.

The genes are TRBV25-1 and TRBJ2-7; tentatively, D is TRBD2 (5 bases). Germline values: CDR1 MGHDK, CDR2 SYGVNS. This CDR3 is 18 amino acids long. V lost 3 bases to trimming and J lost 3 bases, with 24 bases between them. CDR3 protein: CASSDIRRRTEFYYEQYF. CDR3 in DNA: TGTGCCAGCAGTGATATAAGGCGGAGGACGGAGTTTTACTACGAGCAGTACTTC.

This chain uses TRBV5-5 with TRBJ2-1, with D uncertain. CDR1 and CDR2 from the germline V gene are SGHKS and YYEKEE (reference sequence). The CDR3 consists of 12 residues. Trimming took 4 bases from V and 7 from J, leaving 9 bases between them. This chain's CDR3 is CASSLAANEQFF. As DNA, the CDR3 is TGTGCCAGCAGCCTCGCGGCAAATGAGCAGTTCTTC.

The count of this clone is one. The chain is built from TRBV27 and TRBJ2-2; 8 bases map to TRBD1. Germline loops: CDR1 MNHEY, CDR2 SMNVEV (reference sequence). The CDR3 is 15 amino acids. Unmatched junction bases numbered 3, after V lost 2 bases and J lost 4 bases. DNA of the CDR3: TGTGCCAGCAGTTTAAGGGACAGGCTCACCGGGGAGCTGTTTTTT. Translated: CASSLRDRLTGELFF.

The V gene is TRBV25-1, the J gene TRBJ2-3, with TRBD2 as a possible D gene (5 bases). The V end lost 6 bases, the J end lost 2 bases, and 18 bases lay between the germline ends. The CDR3 loop spans 16 amino acids. Per the germline V gene, CDR1 is MGHDK and CDR2 is SYGVNS. The chain's CDR3 is CASSPSTTGITDTQYF. Here the CDR3 DNA reads TGTGCCAGCAGCCCTTCCACAACGGGGATCACAGATACGCAGTATTTT.

This chain uses TRBV6-5 with TRBJ2-5; TRBD2 agrees at 7 bases. Germline lookup yields CDR1 MNHEY and CDR2 SVGAGI. Germline trimming cut 2 bases from V and 2 bases from J; bases unmatched to any gene: 8. The CDR3 has 16 amino acids. The DNA of the CDR3 is TGTGCCAGCAGTTACCAACTAGCGTCGGTACAAGAGACCCAGTACTTC. Protein: CASSYQLASVQETQYF.

This clone was detected once. The rearrangement joins TRBV2 to TRBJ1-2; D perhaps matches TRBD1 (5 bases). V lost 9 bases and J 4 bases, leaving 12 bases between the germline ends. CDR1 and CDR2 (germline): SNHLY, FYNNEI. The CDR3 has 12 residues. The CDR3 bases are TGTGCCAGTATCAGGGCGGCCTATGGCTACACCTTC. It specifies CASIRAAYGYTF.

The V call is TRBV4-2, the J call TRBJ2-7; D perhaps matches TRBD2 (6 bases). Germline lookup yields CDR1 LGHNA and CDR2 YNFKEQ. This CDR3 is 14 amino acids long. V lost 1 base and J 2 bases, leaving 9 bases between the germline ends. DNA of the CDR3: TGTGCCAGCAGCCAAGTGGGGGGAACCTACGAGCAGTACTTC. This sequence encodes CASSQVGGTYEQYF.

As for this clone: Other DNA sequences within the sample encode an identical CDR3. The chain recombines TRBV20-1 with TRBJ2-5; D gene uncertain. CDR1 and CDR2 from the germline V gene are DFQATT and SNEGSKA (reference sequence). The CDR3 is made up of 11 amino acids. V was pared by 6 bases and J by 5 bases, with 10 bases between. The CDR3 sequence: CSASRRETQYF. The CDR3 DNA follows: TGCAGTGCAAGTCGACGGGAGACCCAGTACTTC.

The chain couples TRBV4-2 to TRBJ2-1; 9 bases line up with TRBD2. The CDR3 is 17 amino acids. With V trimmed by 2 bases and J by 6 bases, 11 bases remained unmatched. CDR1 is LGHNA and CDR2 is YNFKEQ in the germline V gene. Written as DNA, the CDR3 is TGTGCCAGCAGCCAACAGCTAGCGGGATCAGCGGGCAATGAGCAGTTCTTC. Encoded protein: CASSQQLAGSAGNEQFF.

This chain links TRBV5-4 with TRBJ2-3; perhaps TRBD1 as D (6 bases). V lost 1 base to trimming and J lost 6 bases, with 15 bases between them. CDR3 length: 15 residues. Germline CDR1 SGHNT, CDR2 YYREEE (reference sequence). CDR3 sequence: CASSLRTGSGDTQYF. The CDR3 DNA is TGTGCCAGCAGCTTGCGTACAGGGTCTGGGGATACGCAGTATTTT.

CDR3 coding DNA: TGTGCCAGCAGCAGAATTAGCGGGAGGGGTTACAATGAGCAGTTCTTC. This codes for CASSRISGRGYNEQFF. The chain recombines TRBV27 with TRBJ2-1; 11 bases are a match to TRBD2. Germline loops: CDR1 MNHEY, CDR2 SMNVEV (reference sequence). The CDR3 is made up of 16 amino acids. The V segment lost 6 bases and the J segment 4 bases; nucleotides outside the gene matches: 8.

The rearrangement joins TRBV9 to TRBJ2-3, with 10 bases identical to TRBD2. V shed 0 bases and J 1 base; nucleotides not matched to a gene: 5. Germline values: CDR1 SGDLS, CDR2 YYNGEE. CDR3 length equals 17 residues. The CDR3 region has the DNA TGTGCCAGCAGCGTAGGGTGGCTAGCGGGAGGCACAGATACGCAGTATTTT. Translating gives CASSVGWLAGGTDTQYF.

This chain links TRBV29-1 with TRBJ2-1; TRBD1 matches at 8 bases. The ends lost 3 bases at V and 6 bases at J; junction bases unmatched: 16. Germline-derived CDR1 and CDR2 are SQVTM and ANQGSEA. The CDR3 spans 17 residues. This CDR3 reads CSVDKGQGASVSNEQFF. The CDR3 nucleotides are TGCAGCGTTGACAAAGGTCAGGGGGCGTCAGTCAGCAATGAGCAGTTCTTC.

The chain carries TRBV4-3 and TRBJ2-1; D is uncertain. The CDR3 is 14 amino acids. Germline loops: CDR1 LGHNA, CDR2 YSLEER. Trimming removed 0 bases from V and 6 bases from J, with 9 bases in between. CDR3 in DNA: TGCGCCAGCAGCCAAGAGGCCTTTTCCAATGAGCAGTTCTTC. This sequence encodes CASSQEAFSNEQFF.